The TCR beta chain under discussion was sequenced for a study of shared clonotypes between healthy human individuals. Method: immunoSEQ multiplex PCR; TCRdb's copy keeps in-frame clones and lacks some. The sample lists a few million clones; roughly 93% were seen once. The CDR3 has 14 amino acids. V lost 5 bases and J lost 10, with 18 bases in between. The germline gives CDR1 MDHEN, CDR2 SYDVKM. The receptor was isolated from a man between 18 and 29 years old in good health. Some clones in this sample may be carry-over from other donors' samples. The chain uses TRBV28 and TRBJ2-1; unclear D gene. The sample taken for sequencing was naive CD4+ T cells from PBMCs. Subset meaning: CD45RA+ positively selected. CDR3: CASSPTRPTTEQFF. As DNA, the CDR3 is TGTGCCAGCAGTCCTACCCGACCCACCACGGAGCAGTTCTTC.